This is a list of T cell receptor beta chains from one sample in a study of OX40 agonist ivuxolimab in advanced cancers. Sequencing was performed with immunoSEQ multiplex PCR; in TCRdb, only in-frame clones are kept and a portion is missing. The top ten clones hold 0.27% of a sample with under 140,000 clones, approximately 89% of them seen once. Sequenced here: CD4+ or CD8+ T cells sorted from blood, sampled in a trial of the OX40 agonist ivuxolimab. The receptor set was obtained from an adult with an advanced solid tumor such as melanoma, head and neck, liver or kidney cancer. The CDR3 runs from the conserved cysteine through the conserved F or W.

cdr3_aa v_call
CASSLGLAGSNEQFF TRBV4-2
CASSHLTGNEKLFF TRBV5-6
CASSPSFILGATPQYF TRBV7-9
CASSFSTGGVETQYF TRBV7-3
CASSLGRPPADTQYF TRBV7-6
CATSRTAFYEQYF TRBV28
CASKGTSEAFF TRBV28
CASSLAGSGEGEQFF TRBV7-6
CASSLSTEQYF TRBV4-1
CASSLDGEQSQPQHF TRBV11-1
CASSQDNPGGSEKLFF TRBV5-4
CATSRGRQPQETQYF TRBV15
CASTPGGGYTIYF TRBV6-5
CASSSASTGGAYEQYF TRBV19